The 27 T cell receptor beta chains below all came from one sample that was sequenced in a study of CXCR3-negative and CXCR3-positive naive CD8 T cells. Study findings and constraints: TRB CDR3 hydrophobicity was greater in CXCR3-positive naive cells than in CXCR3-negative naive cells.

No antigens are known for them. Each TRB cDNA library was prepared by 5' RACE (with UMI labels). Each CDR3 protein gets one entry in TCRdb, which reprocessed the 5' RACE reads and gives no DNA. The repertoire table contains 150,000 to 180,000 distinct CDR3 sequences. The sample comprised naive CXCR3+ CD8+ T cells from blood. The subset was: CD45RO-CCR7+CD27+CD95- naive CD8+ T cells expressing CXCR3 (TNR3+). The source of these receptors is a human donor in good health. Some clones in this sample may be carry-over from other donors' samples.

This chain connects TRBV7-9 to TRBJ2-3; the TCRdb call, TRBD1, lacks DNA for checking. Germline CDR1 and CDR2: SEHNR and FQNEAQ (reference sequence). The CDR3 runs 16 residues. CDR3 amino acids: CASSPRQGWGTDTQYF. Based on the CDR3 plus reference TRBV7-9 and TRBJ2-3, the full variable domain is DTGVSQNPRHKITKRGQNVTFRCDPISEHNRLYWYRQTLGQGPEFLTYFQNEAQLEKSRLLSDRFSAERPKGSFSTLEIQRTEQGDSAMYLCASSPRQGWGTDTQYFGPGTRLTVL.

The chain employs TRBV9 and TRBJ2-7; checking the TCRdb D call of TRBD2 is not possible without DNA. The CDR3 length is 15 residues. Germline CDR1 SGDLS, CDR2 YYNGEE. The CDR3 region is CASSEIAGAHYEQYF.

This chain uses TRBV10-3 with TRBJ1-4. Per germline, CDR1 ENHRY and CDR2 SYGVKD. This CDR3 has 16 residues. The CDR3 loop is CAISEGFGPGNEKLFF.

The chain links TRBV9 to TRBJ2-1. Germline V gives CDR1 SGDLS, CDR2 YYNGEE. The CDR3 is made up of 13 amino acids. CDR3 loop: CASSSGPYNEQFF.

The chain is built from TRBV4-2 and TRBJ1-4; with no DNA, the TCRdb D assignment of TRBD1 cannot be verified. This CDR3 has 16 amino acids. The germline gives CDR1 LGHNA, CDR2 YNFKEQ. The CDR3 reads CASSQLAGTGDEKLFF.

The chain couples TRBV29-1 to TRBJ2-3. CDR3 size: 15 residues. Germline CDR1 reads SQVTM; CDR2 reads ANQGSEA. CDR3 sequence reads: CSVEDLRAEPDTQYF.

The V call is TRBV12-3 or TRBV12-4, the J call TRBJ2-7; TCRdb selects TRBD2, and the lack of DNA leaves this call unchecked. This CDR3 comprises 12 residues. The CDR3 is CASRMGLRVQYF.

V gene TRBV6-1 combines with J gene TRBJ1-4. The CDR3 totals 17 residues. Germline lookup yields CDR1 MNHNS and CDR2 SASEGT. CDR3 in amino acids: CASSEIEGTATNEKLFF.

This sequence joins TRBV29-1 and TRBJ1-2; TCRdb selects TRBD1, and the lack of DNA leaves this call unchecked. The CDR3 consists of 11 residues. Germline V gives CDR1 SQVTM, CDR2 ANQGSEA. The CDR3 sequence: CSVPGVTGYTF.

The CDR3 is CSAFDGRLWGYTF. The V and J genes are TRBV29-1 and TRBJ1-2. CDR3 length: 13 residues. Germline V gene sequence: CDR1 SQVTM, CDR2 ANQGSEA.

This chain uses TRBV5-5 with TRBJ1-1. Germline CDR1 and CDR2: SGHKS and YYEKEE (reference sequence). The CDR3 runs 14 residues. The CDR3 loop reads CASSSGFGFTEAFF.

V gene TRBV21-1 combines with J gene TRBJ2-7; TCRdb calls TRBD1, which cannot be checked without DNA. TRBV21-1 is shown as a pseudogene. The CDR3 is 15 amino acids. CDR3 in amino acids: CASIHRDGKPYEQYF.

The chain uses TRBV28 and TRBJ1-1. The CDR3 runs 13 residues. Germline values: CDR1 MDHEN, CDR2 SYDVKM. CDR3 residues: CASSLQGWTEAFF. Together with reference TRBV28 and TRBJ1-1, the CDR3 gives the full variable domain: DVKVTQSSRYLVKRTGEKVFLECVQDMDHENMFWYRQDPGLGLRLIYFSYDVKMKEKGDIPEGYSVSREKKERFSLILESASTNQTSMYLCASSLQGWTEAFFGQGTRLTVV.

This chain connects TRBV7-6 to TRBJ2-4. The CDR3 has 13 residues. Germline CDR1 reads SGHVS; CDR2 reads FNYEAQ. CDR3 region: CASSLAGFDIQYF.

The rearrangement joins TRBV19 to TRBJ1-5. The germline V gene encodes CDR1 LNHDA and CDR2 SQIVND (reference sequence). The CDR3 sequence is 15 residues long. The CDR3 reads CASSIEAGPTQPQHF.

The gene calls are TRBV4-1 and TRBJ1-5. The CDR3 length is 15 residues. CDR1 MGHRA and CDR2 YSYEKL come from the germline V gene. The CDR3 sequence: CASSQVDLSNQPQHF.

This chain joins TRBV6-6 and TRBJ2-3. This CDR3 has 12 residues. The germline CDR1 and CDR2 sequences are MNHNY and SVGAGI (reference sequence). CDR3 sequence reads: CASSDSIYTQYF.

This chain links TRBV19 with TRBJ2-7; TCRdb designates TRBD2, a call that cannot be tested without DNA. Per germline, CDR1 LNHDA and CDR2 SQIVND (reference sequence). The CDR3 consists of 15 residues. CDR3 sequence reads: CASSGNPGLSYEQYF.

The chain uses TRBV29-1 and TRBJ2-7; the TRBD1 assignment by TCRdb is unverifiable without DNA. CDR3 length equals 13 residues. Germline CDR1 and CDR2: SQVTM and ANQGSEA. The CDR3 here is CSVPVSPGYEQYF.

CDR3 residues: CASSPTPGLAYYEQFF. The chain has TRBV5-1 and TRBJ2-1; the TRBD2 assignment by TCRdb is unverifiable without DNA. In germline, CDR1 is SGHRS, CDR2 YFSETQ. The CDR3 is 16 amino acids.

This chain uses TRBV7-9 with TRBJ1-5; TCRdb selects TRBD1, and the lack of DNA leaves this call unchecked. The CDR3 runs 14 residues. The germline V gene encodes CDR1 SEHNR and CDR2 FQNEAQ (reference sequence). CDR3 region: CASSSVGADRPQHF.

The chain employs TRBV28 and TRBJ2-7; TCRdb's D call of TRBD2 is untestable without DNA. CDR1 is MDHEN, CDR2 SYDVKM, per germline. There are 17 residues in the CDR3. The CDR3 spells CASSTRLAARSSYEQYF. The variable domain in full, with the rest retrieved from reference TRBV28 and TRBJ2-7, is DVKVTQSSRYLVKRTGEKVFLECVQDMDHENMFWYRQDPGLGLRLIYFSYDVKMKEKGDIPEGYSVSREKKERFSLILESASTNQTSMYLCASSTRLAARSSYEQYFGPGTRLTVT.

CDR3 in amino acids: CASSLHLISMNTEAFF. The V gene is TRBV13, the J gene TRBJ1-1. CDR1 and CDR2 (germline): PRHDT, FYEKMQ (reference sequence). This CDR3 is 16 amino acids long.

V and J are TRBV20-1 and TRBJ1-1; without DNA, the TCRdb call of TRBD1 cannot be checked. The germline CDR1 and CDR2 sequences are DFQATT and SNEGSKA (reference sequence). The CDR3 totals 15 residues. CDR3 sequence reads: CSASVGTAPHTEAFF.

This chain uses TRBV14 with TRBJ2-1; TCRdb gives TRBD1 as the D gene, but with no DNA this cannot be confirmed. From germline, CDR1 is SGHDN and CDR2 FVKESK. The CDR3 consists of 16 residues. CDR3 region: CASSQGARDSYNEQFF.

The gene calls are TRBV2 and TRBJ2-2; the D gene TCRdb calls, TRBD2, cannot be checked with no DNA. The CDR3 is made up of 14 amino acids. The germline CDR1 and CDR2 sequences are SNHLY and FYNNEI. CDR3 in amino acids: CASRPEGNTGELFF.

The V call is TRBV12-3 or TRBV12-4, the J call TRBJ2-7. The CDR3 has 13 residues. The CDR3 sequence is CASSYQISYEQYF.